The present entry profiles one T cell receptor (beta chain) with its context. What it recognizes is unknown. The record originates from a study of beta chain features in type 1 diabetes. Study-wide findings and caveats: Among patients with Type 1 diabetes, TCRB CDR3s were moderately but significantly shorter in every one of the four CD4+ subsets. Any HLA-type effect on TCRB rearrangement remained unresolved here.

Sequencing targeted expressed TCRB transcripts, as all isolated RNA had been reverse transcribed. The repertoire was sequenced with immunoSEQ multiplex PCR; TCRdb's copy has only in-frame clones and lacks some. Here the sample spans 150,000 to 200,000 clones, around 63% being singletons. The CDR3 has 13 amino acids. V lost 1 base, J lost 5 bases, and 6 bases lay in between. Germline assignment: CDR1 SEHNR and CDR2 FQNEAQ (reference sequence). Material: naive CD4+ T cells from blood. The receptor comes from a man aged 25-45 years with type 1 diabetes. This rearrangement joins TRBV7-9 to TRBJ2-1; D is unresolved. The CDR3 is CASSLVSDNEQFF. CDR3 DNA: TGTGCCAGCAGCTTAGTCAGCGACAATGAGCAGTTCTTC.